Listed below are T cell receptor beta chains from one sample, sequenced in a study of blood T cell repertoires in COVID-19. Sequencing was performed with immunoSEQ multiplex PCR; in TCRdb, only in-frame clones are kept and a portion is missing. The data contain a few hundred thousand clones, more than 85% of them singletons. The specimen sequenced was PBMCs or T cells enriched from blood (not recorded which). Receptor source: a woman in her forties or fifties who had recovered from COVID-19. Both conserved end residues are trimmed from each CDR3. A row's size may be missing; if present it is once, few, many or a size class.

V gene	J gene	clone size	CDR3 protein
TRBV14	TRBJ2-2	-	ASSQGAFTGELF
TRBV29-1	TRBJ2-7	-	SVDTGVSHEQY
TRBV5-1	TRBJ1-3	once	ASSLGGSSGNTIY
TRBV5-3	TRBJ2-7	-	ARSLVLADYEQY
TRBV10-3	TRBJ1-2	few	AISGTADGYT
TRBV19	TRBJ1-5	-	ASTLTGSNQPQH
TRBV4-3	TRBJ1-2	-	ASSQVAGQGKYGYT
TRBV7-8	TRBJ2-1	-	ASSNSGSSLNEQF
TRBV3-1/TRBV3-2	TRBJ1-3	once	ASRSLSGNTIY
TRBV7-9	TRBJ2-1	-	ASSLRPHLTYNEQF
TRBV18	TRBJ2-7	-	ASLGQGASYEQY
TRBV19	TRBJ2-5	few	ASQQDSETQY
TRBV6-6	TRBJ2-3	-	ASSPTVTDTQY
TRBV7-2	TRBJ2-2	-	ASSLSAGSNGGELF
TRBV19	TRBJ1-5	-	ASSISVSNQPQH
TRBV15	TRBJ2-1	-	ATSRDPRNEQF
TRBV11-2	TRBJ2-1	-	ASSSLASYNEQF
TRBV27	TRBJ2-6	-	ASSSPTVSGANVLT
TRBV5-6	TRBJ1-1	once	ASSQAGGWVAF
TRBV3-1/TRBV3-2	TRBJ1-5	-	ASSQDLQVNQPQH
TRBV29-1	TRBJ2-3	-	SIQGASGVTDTQY
TRBV19	TRBJ2-3	-	ASKGGAYTQY
TRBV2	TRBJ2-1	-	ASTRTGGGF
TRBV30	TRBJ1-6	-	AWGGGSDNSPLH
TRBV9	TRBJ2-1	-	ASSVQSGSNEQF
TRBV30	TRBJ2-7	few	AWSIRAYEQY
TRBV15	TRBJ2-7	-	ATSRTRQGVGYEQY
TRBV4-1	TRBJ2-1	-	ASSKTPGLARNNEQF
TRBV28	TRBJ1-1	few	ASTTGGLNTEAF
TRBV19	TRBJ1-5	once	ASSIDGTGPQH
TRBV3-1/TRBV3-2	TRBJ2-6	once	ASSPITSGANVLT
TRBV3-1/TRBV3-2	TRBJ2-7	-	ASSQAPGQGYEQY
TRBV6-2/TRBV6-3	TRBJ2-7	-	ASSYQTRTSFEQY
TRBV11-2	TRBJ1-1	-	ASSPHSEAF
TRBV24-1	TRBJ2-2	-	ATSDYRVNGELF
TRBV9	TRBJ2-7	-	ASSVVDTFYEQY
TRBV4-3	TRBJ1-1	-	ASSQDGGHTEAF
TRBV30	TRBJ1-2	-	AWSGRGYT
TRBV7-9	TRBJ1-1	-	ASVRQGNTEAF
TRBV5-1	TRBJ2-5	-	ASSFGSPQETQY
TRBV7-2	TRBJ2-5	-	ASSLGRGAETQY
TRBV18	TRBJ2-2	-	ASSPARLNGELF
TRBV9	TRBJ1-5	-	ASTRGQDSNQPQH
TRBV2	TRBJ2-2	-	ASRASGANTGELF
TRBV20-1	TRBJ2-1	-	SASGSGEQF
TRBV15	TRBJ1-4	-	ATSRDRVVEKLF
TRBV28	TRBJ2-7	-	ASSVGRQGAYEQY
TRBV28	TRBJ2-4	once	ASRLPGENIQY
TRBV18	TRBJ2-1	few	ASSPPKGQGVEEQF
TRBV30	TRBJ2-6	once	AWSVVYPGSGANVLT
TRBV9	TRBJ2-7	-	ASSVGGLGVDEQY
TRBV19	TRBJ1-1	-	ASSIFSRAGGGTEAF
TRBV5-1	TRBJ2-2	-	ASSRTGMGDTGELF
TRBV29-1	TRBJ2-7	-	SAEGRAGSYEQY
TRBV9	TRBJ2-1	-	ASSPTYREAEYSYNEQF
TRBV9	TRBJ1-1	-	ASSAGGEHTEAF
TRBV2	TRBJ2-1	-	AGKPGLEINEQF
TRBV7-2	TRBJ2-2	-	ASSQRGRNTGELF
TRBV10-3	TRBJ2-1	-	AIRTSVGEQF